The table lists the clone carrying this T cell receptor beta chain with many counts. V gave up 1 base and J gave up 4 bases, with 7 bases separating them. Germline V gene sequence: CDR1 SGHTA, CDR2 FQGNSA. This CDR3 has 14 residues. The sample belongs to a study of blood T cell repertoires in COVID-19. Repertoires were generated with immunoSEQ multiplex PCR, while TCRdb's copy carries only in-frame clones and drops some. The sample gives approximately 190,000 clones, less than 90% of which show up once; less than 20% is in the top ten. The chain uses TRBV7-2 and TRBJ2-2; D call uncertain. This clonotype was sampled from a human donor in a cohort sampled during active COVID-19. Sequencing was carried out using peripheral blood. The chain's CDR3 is CASSLDLPTGELFF. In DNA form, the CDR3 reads TGTGCCAGCAGCTTAGATCTTCCCACCGGGGAGCTGTTTTTT.